This TCR beta chain derives from a study of cytomegalovirus exposure and HLA in healthy donors. CDR1 SGHTA and CDR2 FQGNSA come from the germline V gene. This CDR3 contains 13 residues. With 5 bases removed from V and 3 bases from J, the gap between germline ends came to 10 bases. Primers: 60 Vbeta forward and 13 Jbeta reverse. Produced via immunoSEQ multiplex PCR; TCRdb's table is partial and in-frame only. The sample shows approximately 56,000 clones, about 71% of them seen only once. The sample consisted of PBMCs. The clonotype comes from a woman aged 45-65 years in good health and CMV-seropositive. The chain carries TRBV7-2 and TRBJ2-5; D possibly corresponds to TRBD1 (5 bases). CDR3 sequence (DNA): TGTGCCAGCAGCAGCCACAGGAAAGAGACCCAGTACTTC. Its translation is CASSSHRKETQYF.